A selection of T cell receptor beta chains follows, all from one sample in a study of cytomegalovirus exposure and HLA in healthy donors. Sequencing was performed with immunoSEQ multiplex PCR; in TCRdb, only in-frame clones are kept and a portion is missing. Of about 180,000 clones listed, around 76% are singletons. The sample taken for sequencing was PBMCs. These receptors were collected from a woman aged 25 to 39 in good health and CMV-seropositive. Both conserved end residues are part of each CDR3. The D gene is left open where the match is weak. Size is stated for part of the rows, as once, few or many counts, or as a class when the clone is expanded.

clone_size	d_call	v_call	j_call	cdr3_aa	cdr3_nt
.	.	TRBV5-1	TRBJ2-5	CASSLGGGPKETQYF	TGCGCCAGCAGCTTGGGGGGGGGCCCTAAAGAGACCCAGTACTTC
.	.	TRBV9	TRBJ2-2	CASSVDLFTGSGELFF	TGTGCCAGCAGCGTAGACCTTTTTACCGGGTCCGGGGAGCTGTTTTTT
.	.	TRBV5-4	TRBJ1-3	CASSSPTGSGNTIYF	TGTGCCAGCAGCTCCCCCACAGGGTCTGGAAACACCATATATTTT
.	TRBD1	TRBV19	TRBJ1-2	CASSIRDRDFYGYTF	TGTGCCAGTAGTATCCGGGACAGAGATTTCTATGGCTACACCTTC
.	.	TRBV6-6	TRBJ1-2	CASSYSAGANGYTF	TGTGCCAGCAGTTACTCGGCGGGGGCGAACGGCTACACCTTC
.	.	TRBV2	TRBJ1-5	CASRAFNQPQHF	TGTGCCAGCAGAGCATTCAATCAGCCCCAGCATTTT
.	TRBD2	TRBV27	TRBJ2-5	CASSLKWTSGRWTQYF	TGTGCCAGCAGTTTGAAATGGACTAGCGGACGATGGACCCAGTACTTC
.	TRBD2	TRBV9	TRBJ2-3	CASSVAGGVPSTDTQYF	TGTGCCAGCAGCGTAGCTGGGGGGGTACCTAGCACAGATACGCAGTATTTT
.	.	TRBV4-3	TRBJ2-1	CASSLSAFISYNEQFF	TGCGCCAGCAGCCTTTCAGCGTTCATCTCCTACAATGAGCAGTTCTTC
.	TRBD2	TRBV11-3	TRBJ2-1	CASSLSGGALNEQFF	TGTGCCAGCAGTCTTAGCGGGGGGGCCTTGAATGAGCAGTTCTTC
.	.	TRBV5-1	TRBJ2-7	CASSAYLTEDTYEQYF	TGCGCCAGCAGCGCATACCTGACAGAAGATACCTACGAGCAGTACTTC
.	.	TRBV27	TRBJ2-2	CASSLVNHGELFF	TGTGCCAGCAGCCTAGTTAATCACGGGGAGCTGTTTTTT
once	.	TRBV7-3	TRBJ2-5	CASSPRDNRETQYF	TGTGCCAGCAGCCCCCGGGACAATAGGGAGACCCAGTACTTC
.	.	TRBV6-5	TRBJ1-3	CASRAHSGNTIYF	TGTGCCAGCAGGGCTCACTCTGGAAACACCATATATTTT
.	TRBD1	TRBV5-5	TRBJ1-1	CASSLARGWSEAFF	TGTGCCAGCAGCTTGGCCAGGGGGTGGTCTGAAGCTTTCTTT
.	TRBD1	TRBV9	TRBJ2-1	CASSVQGVASNEQFF	TGTGCCAGCAGCGTCCAGGGGGTGGCGTCAAATGAGCAGTTCTTC
once	.	TRBV18	TRBJ2-5	CASSLRTVQETQYF	TGTGCCAGCTCACTCCGGACTGTACAAGAGACCCAGTACTTC
.	.	TRBV28	TRBJ2-7	CASSLYNSYEQYF	TGTGCCAGCAGTTTATACAACTCCTACGAGCAGTACTTC
once	.	TRBV7-3	TRBJ1-2	CASSPVTGYGYTF	TGTGCCAGCAGCCCAGTGACGGGCTATGGCTACACCTTC
.	TRBD1	TRBV7-2	TRBJ1-2	CASRRTGGVEYGYTF	TGTGCCAGCAGGCGGACAGGGGGCGTAGAGTATGGCTACACCTTC
once	TRBD2	TRBV12-5	TRBJ2-1	CASGPPSGGVNNEQFF	TGTGCTAGTGGCCCCCCCAGCGGGGGGGTAAACAATGAGCAGTTCTTC
.	.	TRBV2	TRBJ1-6	CASSGNSPLHF	TGTGCCAGCAGCGGGAATTCACCCCTCCACTTT
.	TRBD1	TRBV6-5	TRBJ1-6	CASSLTGVNSPLHF	TGTGCCAGCAGCCTCACAGGGGTGAATTCACCCCTCCACTTT
once	.	TRBV6-6	TRBJ1-5	CASSQLTAGNQPQHF	TGTGCCAGCAGTCAGTTGACAGCTGGGAATCAGCCCCAGCATTTT
.	.	TRBV5-8	TRBJ1-5	CASSSDQPQHF	TGTGCCAGCAGTAGCGATCAGCCCCAGCATTTT
.	.	TRBV12-5	TRBJ2-7	CASGPLAYEQYF	TGTGCTAGTGGTCCCCTAGCTTACGAGCAGTACTTC
.	TRBD2	TRBV7-9	TRBJ2-2	CASSLAPSGNTGELFF	TGTGCCAGCAGCTTAGCCCCTAGCGGAAACACCGGGGAGCTGTTTTTT
once	TRBD1	TRBV28	TRBJ2-5	CASSSRQGANEETQYF	TGTGCCAGCAGTTCCCGACAGGGGGCGAACGAAGAGACCCAGTACTTC
.	TRBD2	TRBV7-6	TRBJ2-5	CASSLKVLAGAQETQYF	TGTGCCAGCAGCTTAAAAGTACTAGCGGGGGCCCAAGAGACCCAGTACTTC
.	TRBD1	TRBV11-2	TRBJ2-7	CASSFSQGVYEQYF	TGTGCCAGCAGCTTCAGTCAGGGGGTATACGAGCAGTACTTC
few	.	TRBV19	TRBJ1-6	CASSAGSSYNSPLHF	TGTGCCAGTAGTGCCGGGAGCTCCTATAATTCACCCCTCCACTTT
.	.	TRBV6-6	TRBJ1-2	CASSYGAANYGYTF	TGTGCCAGCAGTTACGGGGCTGCTAACTATGGCTACACCTTC
.	TRBD1	TRBV4-3	TRBJ1-3	CASSQAPTGTFGNTIYF	TGCGCCAGCAGCCAAGCTCCGACAGGGACATTTGGAAACACCATATATTTT
few	TRBD1	TRBV29-1	TRBJ2-7	CSVEGAGQGLYEQYF	TGCAGCGTTGAAGGGGCGGGACAGGGATTGTACGAGCAGTACTTC
once	.	TRBV27	TRBJ2-7	CASSLGQGGLDEQYF	TGTGCCAGCAGTTTAGGGCAGGGGGGTCTCGACGAGCAGTACTTC
.	TRBD1	TRBV30	TRBJ1-3	CAWDPGQGAGNTIYF	TGTGCCTGGGACCCGGGACAGGGGGCCGGAAACACCATATATTTT
.	.	TRBV7-9	TRBJ1-4	CASSPLPREKLFF	TGTGCCAGCAGCCCCTTACCCAGAGAAAAACTGTTTTTT
.	TRBD2	TRBV5-1	TRBJ2-7	CASSLGGRTSEQYF	TGCGCCAGCAGCTTGGGCGGCAGGACTAGCGAGCAGTACTTC
.	.	TRBV7-6	TRBJ2-1	CASSRGTGLSYNEQFF	TGTGCCAGCAGCAGGGGAACAGGGTTATCCTACAATGAGCAGTTCTTC
.	.	TRBV28	TRBJ2-7	CASRGAGARYEQYF	TGTGCCAGCAGGGGGGCAGGGGCCCGTTACGAGCAGTACTTC
.	.	TRBV18	TRBJ2-5	CASSPPAGETQYF	TGTGCCAGCTCGCCACCGGCGGGAGAGACCCAGTACTTC
.	TRBD2	TRBV9	TRBJ2-3	CASSVGGSGGLSTDTQYF	TGTGCCAGCAGCGTAGGAGGTAGCGGGGGGCTTAGCACAGATACGCAGTATTTT
.	TRBD1	TRBV9	TRBJ1-1	CASSATGGMNTEAFF	TGTGCCAGCAGCGCTACAGGGGGCATGAACACTGAAGCTTTCTTT
.	.	TRBV11-2	TRBJ1-2	CASSPRPDYGYTF	TGTGCCAGCAGCCCCCGCCCGGACTATGGCTACACCTTC
few	TRBD2	TRBV19	TRBJ2-7	CASSLGRAAGEQYF	TGTGCCAGTAGTCTCGGGAGGGCAGCGGGCGAGCAGTACTTC
.	.	TRBV2	TRBJ2-6	CASSPLWANVLTF	TGTGCCAGCAGTCCCCTCTGGGCCAACGTCCTGACTTTC
.	.	TRBV27	TRBJ1-1	CASSLRFPVLNTEAFF	TGTGCCAGCAGTTTACGTTTCCCTGTGCTAAACACTGAAGCTTTCTTT
.	.	TRBV27	TRBJ2-2	CASSPGPRGTGELFF	TGTGCCAGCAGTCCCGGCCCTAGGGGCACCGGGGAGCTGTTTTTT
.	.	TRBV28	TRBJ2-7	CASTHSGTPSYEQYF	TGTGCCAGCACCCACTCCGGGACACCATCCTACGAGCAGTACTTC
.	TRBD1	TRBV29-1	TRBJ1-2	CSVGLDRVVVGYTF	TGCAGCGTGGGGCTGGACAGGGTGGTTGTTGGCTACACCTTC
.	.	TRBV7-2	TRBJ1-2	CASSLSRGNYGYTF	TGTGCCAGCAGCTTAAGTCGAGGGAACTATGGCTACACCTTC
.	.	TRBV4-3	TRBJ2-2	CASSQERSGELFF	TGCGCCAGCAGCCAAGAGCGGTCCGGGGAGCTGTTTTTT
.	TRBD1	TRBV5-6	TRBJ2-7	CASSLGDRGTYEQYF	TGTGCCAGCAGCTTGGGGGACAGGGGGACCTACGAGCAGTACTTC
.	TRBD2	TRBV5-4	TRBJ2-5	CASSLGGGGAEETQYF	TGTGCCAGCAGCTTGGGTGGCGGGGGGGCGGAGGAGACCCAGTACTTC
.	TRBD2	TRBV4-3	TRBJ2-1	CASSQESGGLYYNEQFF	TGCGCCAGCAGCCAAGAAAGCGGGGGACTTTACTACAATGAGCAGTTCTTC
.	.	TRBV7-9	TRBJ2-3	CASSLVADTQYF	TGTGCCAGCAGCTTAGTCGCAGATACGCAGTATTTT
.	TRBD1	TRBV7-9	TRBJ1-2	CASSLGPDRELYGYTF	TGTGCCAGCAGCTTGGGCCCCGACAGGGAACTCTATGGCTACACCTTC
few	.	TRBV7-2	TRBJ2-2	CASTPPPGELFF	TGTGCCAGCACCCCTCCCCCCGGGGAGCTGTTTTTT